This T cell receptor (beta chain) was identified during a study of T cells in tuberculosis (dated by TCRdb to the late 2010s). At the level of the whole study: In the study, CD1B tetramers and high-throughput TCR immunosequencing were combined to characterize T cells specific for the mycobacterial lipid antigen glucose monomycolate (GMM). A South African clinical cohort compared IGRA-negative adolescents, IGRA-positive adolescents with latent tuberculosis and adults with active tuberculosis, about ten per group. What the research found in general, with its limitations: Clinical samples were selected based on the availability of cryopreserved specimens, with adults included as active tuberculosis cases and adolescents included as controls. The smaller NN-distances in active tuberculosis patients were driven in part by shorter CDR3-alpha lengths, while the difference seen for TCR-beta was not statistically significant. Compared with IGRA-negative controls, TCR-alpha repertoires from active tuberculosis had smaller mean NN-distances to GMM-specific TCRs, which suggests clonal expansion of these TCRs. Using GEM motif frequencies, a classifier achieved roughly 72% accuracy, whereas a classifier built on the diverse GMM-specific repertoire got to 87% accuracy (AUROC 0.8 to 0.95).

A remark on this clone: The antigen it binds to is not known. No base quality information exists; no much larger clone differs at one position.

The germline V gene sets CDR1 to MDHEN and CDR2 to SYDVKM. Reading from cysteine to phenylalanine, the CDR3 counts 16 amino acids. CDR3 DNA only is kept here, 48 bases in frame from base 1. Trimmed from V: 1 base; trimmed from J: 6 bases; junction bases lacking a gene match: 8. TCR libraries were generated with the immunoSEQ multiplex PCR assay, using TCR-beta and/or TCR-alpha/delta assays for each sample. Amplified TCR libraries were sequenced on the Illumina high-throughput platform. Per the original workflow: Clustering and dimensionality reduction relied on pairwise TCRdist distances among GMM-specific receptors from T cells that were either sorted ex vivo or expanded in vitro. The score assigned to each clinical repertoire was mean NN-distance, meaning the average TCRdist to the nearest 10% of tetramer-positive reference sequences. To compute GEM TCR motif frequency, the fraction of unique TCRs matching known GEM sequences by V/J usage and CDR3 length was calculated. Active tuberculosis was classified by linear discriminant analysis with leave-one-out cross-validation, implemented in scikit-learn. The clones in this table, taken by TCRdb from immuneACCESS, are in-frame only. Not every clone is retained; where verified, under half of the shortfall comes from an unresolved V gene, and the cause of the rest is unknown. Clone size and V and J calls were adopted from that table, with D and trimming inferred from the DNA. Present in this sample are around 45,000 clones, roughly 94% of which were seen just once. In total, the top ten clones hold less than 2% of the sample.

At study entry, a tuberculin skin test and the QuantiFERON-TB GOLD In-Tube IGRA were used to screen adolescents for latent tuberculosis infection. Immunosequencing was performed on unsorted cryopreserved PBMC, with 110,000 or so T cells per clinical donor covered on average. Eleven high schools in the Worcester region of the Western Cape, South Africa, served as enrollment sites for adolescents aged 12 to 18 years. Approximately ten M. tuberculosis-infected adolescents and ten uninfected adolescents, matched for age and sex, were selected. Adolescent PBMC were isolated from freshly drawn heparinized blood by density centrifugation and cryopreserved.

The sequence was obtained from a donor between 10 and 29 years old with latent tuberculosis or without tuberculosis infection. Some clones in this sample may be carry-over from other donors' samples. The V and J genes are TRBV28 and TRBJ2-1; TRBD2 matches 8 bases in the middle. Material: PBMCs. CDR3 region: CASSLFREGLRNEQFF. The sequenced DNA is TGTGCCAGCAGTTTATTCCGGGAGGGCCTCCGCAATGAGCAGTTCTTC.